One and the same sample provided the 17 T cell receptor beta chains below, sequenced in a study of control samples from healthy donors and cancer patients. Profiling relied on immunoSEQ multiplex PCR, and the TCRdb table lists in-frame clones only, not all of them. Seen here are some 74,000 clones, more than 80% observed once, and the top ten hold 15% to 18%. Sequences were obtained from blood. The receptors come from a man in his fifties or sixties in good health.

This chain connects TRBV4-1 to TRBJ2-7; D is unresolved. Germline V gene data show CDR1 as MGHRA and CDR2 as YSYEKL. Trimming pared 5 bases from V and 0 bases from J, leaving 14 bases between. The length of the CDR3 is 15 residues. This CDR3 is CASSIQDRYSYEQYF. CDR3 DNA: TGCGCCAGCAGCATCCAGGACCGATACTCCTACGAGCAGTACTTC.

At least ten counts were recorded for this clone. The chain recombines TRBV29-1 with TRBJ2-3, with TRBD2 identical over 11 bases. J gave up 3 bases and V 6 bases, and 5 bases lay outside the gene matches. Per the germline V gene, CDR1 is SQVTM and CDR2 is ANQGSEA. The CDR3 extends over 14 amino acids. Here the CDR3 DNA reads TGCAGCGTCCCAATAGCGGGGGGGACAGATACGCAGTATTTT. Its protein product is CSVPIAGGTDTQYF.

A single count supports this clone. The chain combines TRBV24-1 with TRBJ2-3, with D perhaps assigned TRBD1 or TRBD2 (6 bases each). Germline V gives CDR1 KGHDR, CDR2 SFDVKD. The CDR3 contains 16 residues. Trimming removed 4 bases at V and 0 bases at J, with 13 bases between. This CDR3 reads CATSEITGTSTDTQYF. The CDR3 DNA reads TGTGCCACCAGTGAAATAACAGGGACTAGCACAGATACGCAGTATTTT.

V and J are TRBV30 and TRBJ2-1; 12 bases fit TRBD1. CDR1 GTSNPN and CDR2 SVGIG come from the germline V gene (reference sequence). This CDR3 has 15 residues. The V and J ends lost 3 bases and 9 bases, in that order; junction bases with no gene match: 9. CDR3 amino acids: CAWSQGTGGFAEQFF. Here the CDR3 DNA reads TGTGCCTGGAGCCAAGGGACAGGGGGCTTTGCTGAGCAGTTCTTC.

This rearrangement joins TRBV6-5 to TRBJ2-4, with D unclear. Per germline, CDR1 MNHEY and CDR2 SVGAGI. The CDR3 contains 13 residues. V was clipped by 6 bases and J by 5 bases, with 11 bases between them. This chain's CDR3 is CASRSRPENIQYF. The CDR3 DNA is TGTGCCAGCAGAAGTCGCCCAGAAAACATTCAGTACTTC.

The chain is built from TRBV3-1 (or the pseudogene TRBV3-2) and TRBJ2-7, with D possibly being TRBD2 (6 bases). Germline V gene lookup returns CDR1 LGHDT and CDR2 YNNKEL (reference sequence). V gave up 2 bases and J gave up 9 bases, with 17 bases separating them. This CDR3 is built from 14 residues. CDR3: CASSQRGGVSSQYF. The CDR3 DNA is TGTGCCAGCAGCCAAAGGGGCGGGGTGAGCTCGCAGTACTTC.

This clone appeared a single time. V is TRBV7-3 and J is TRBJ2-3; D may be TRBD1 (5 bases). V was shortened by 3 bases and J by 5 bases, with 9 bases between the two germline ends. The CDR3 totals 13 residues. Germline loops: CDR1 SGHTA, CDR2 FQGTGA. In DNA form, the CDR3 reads TGTGCCAGCAGCTTCTTGACAGAAGATACGCAGTATTTT. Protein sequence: CASSFLTEDTQYF.

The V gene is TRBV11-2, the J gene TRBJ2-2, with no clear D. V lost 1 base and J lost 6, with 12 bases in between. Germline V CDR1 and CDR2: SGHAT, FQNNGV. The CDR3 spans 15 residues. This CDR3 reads CASSLGAHGAGELFF. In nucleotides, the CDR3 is TGTGCCAGCAGCTTAGGAGCACATGGAGCCGGGGAGCTGTTTTTT.

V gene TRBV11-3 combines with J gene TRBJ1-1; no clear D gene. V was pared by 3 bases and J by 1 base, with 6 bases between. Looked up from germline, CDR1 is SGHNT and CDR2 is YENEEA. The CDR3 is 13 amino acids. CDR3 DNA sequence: TGTGCCAGCAGCTTGGGGAAGAACACTGAAGCTTTCTTT. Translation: CASSLGKNTEAFF.

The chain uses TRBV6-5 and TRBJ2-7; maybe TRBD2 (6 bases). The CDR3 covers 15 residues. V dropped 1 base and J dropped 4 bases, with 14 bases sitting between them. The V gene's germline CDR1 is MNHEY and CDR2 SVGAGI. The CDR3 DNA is TGTGCCAGCAGTTACTACGGGGGAGAGGAGTACGAGCAGTACTTC. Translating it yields CASSYYGGEEYEQYF.

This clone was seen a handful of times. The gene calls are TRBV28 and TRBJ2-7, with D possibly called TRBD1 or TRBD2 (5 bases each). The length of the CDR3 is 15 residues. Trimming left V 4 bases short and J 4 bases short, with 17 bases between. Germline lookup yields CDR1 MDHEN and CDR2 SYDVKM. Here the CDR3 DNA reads TGTGCCAGCAGTTCCGGGGCCCGACTTAAATACGAGCAGTACTTC. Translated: CASSSGARLKYEQYF.

The CDR3 here is CASSPGLPPDTQYF. Here the CDR3 DNA reads TGTGCCAGCAGCCCTGGACTACCCCCAGATACGCAGTATTTT. The chain uses TRBV3-1 (or the pseudogene TRBV3-2) and TRBJ2-3; maybe TRBD2 (6 bases). Per germline, CDR1 LGHDT and CDR2 YNNKEL (reference sequence). CDR3 length equals 14 residues. Trimming removed 4 bases from V and 4 bases from J, with 12 bases in between.

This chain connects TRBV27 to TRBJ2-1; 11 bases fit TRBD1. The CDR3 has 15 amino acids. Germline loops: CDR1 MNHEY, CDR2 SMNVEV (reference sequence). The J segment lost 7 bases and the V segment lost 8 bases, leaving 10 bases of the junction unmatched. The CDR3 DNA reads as TGTGCCAGCTCAATCTTGGGACAGGGGGGGAATGAGCAGTTCTTC. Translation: CASSILGQGGNEQFF.

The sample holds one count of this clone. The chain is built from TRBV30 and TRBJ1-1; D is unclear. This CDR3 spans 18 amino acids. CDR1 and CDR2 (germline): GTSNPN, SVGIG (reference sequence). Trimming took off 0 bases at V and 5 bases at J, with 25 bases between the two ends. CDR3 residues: CAWSVGVYRGSRWTEAFF. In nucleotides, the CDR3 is TGTGCCTGGAGTGTCGGAGTATATCGGGGATCCCGGTGGACTGAAGCTTTCTTT.

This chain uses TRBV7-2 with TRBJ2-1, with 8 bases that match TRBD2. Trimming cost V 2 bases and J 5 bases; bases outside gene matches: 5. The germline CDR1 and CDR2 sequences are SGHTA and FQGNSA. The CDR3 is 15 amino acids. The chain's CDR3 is CASSLSGSVNNEQFF. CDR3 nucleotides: TGTGCCAGCAGCTTAAGCGGGAGTGTTAACAATGAGCAGTTCTTC.

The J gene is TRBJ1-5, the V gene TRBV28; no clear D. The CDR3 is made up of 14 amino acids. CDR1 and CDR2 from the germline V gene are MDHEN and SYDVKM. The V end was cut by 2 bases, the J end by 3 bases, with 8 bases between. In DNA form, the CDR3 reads TGTGCCAGCAGTTTAACGGCGTACAATCAGCCCCAGCATTTT. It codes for CASSLTAYNQPQHF.

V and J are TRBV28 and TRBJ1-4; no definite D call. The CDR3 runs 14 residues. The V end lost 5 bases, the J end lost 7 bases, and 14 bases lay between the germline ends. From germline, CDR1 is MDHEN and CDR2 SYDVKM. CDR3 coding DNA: TGTGCCAGCAGTGGAGGGAGAGGATTTGAAAAACTGTTTTTT. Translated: CASSGGRGFEKLFF.